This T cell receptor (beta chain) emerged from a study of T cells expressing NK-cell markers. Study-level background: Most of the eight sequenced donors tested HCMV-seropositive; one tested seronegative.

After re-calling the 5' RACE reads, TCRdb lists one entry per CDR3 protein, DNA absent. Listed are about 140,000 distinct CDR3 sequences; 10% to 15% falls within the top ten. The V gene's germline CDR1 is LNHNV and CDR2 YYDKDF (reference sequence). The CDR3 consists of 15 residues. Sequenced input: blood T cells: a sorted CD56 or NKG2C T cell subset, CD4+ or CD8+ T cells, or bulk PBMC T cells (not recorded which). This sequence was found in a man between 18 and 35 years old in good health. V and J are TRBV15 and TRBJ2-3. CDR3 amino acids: CATSRDRQSTDTQYF.